This T cell receptor (beta chain) was captured in a study of radiation and T cells in renal cell carcinoma. Some clones are missing from TCRdb's copy, which holds only in-frame ones; the method was immunoSEQ multiplex PCR. The profile shows 130,000 to 150,000 clones, about 85% of them singletons. Sample time point: baseline pretreatment blood. The treatment here: 15 Gy SBRT to primary tumor, nephrectomy 4 weeks later. In regard to this clone: Its matching antigen is unknown.

Findings of the study overall: In blood, top tumor clones expanded by 2 weeks, shrinking by 4.

The clonotype was recovered from a woman aged 70-85 years with renal cell carcinoma. The starting material was blood, obtained from a patient whose treatment included radiotherapy and nephrectomy.

The CDR3 nucleotides are TGTGCCAGCACCTCGACAGGGATGAACACTGAAGCTTTCTTT. It codes for CASTSTGMNTEAFF. This sequence joins TRBV6-1 and TRBJ1-1, with 7 nucleotides matching TRBD1. CDR1 MNHNS and CDR2 SASEGT come from the germline V gene. Unmatched junction bases numbered 5, after V lost 7 bases and J lost 0 bases. The CDR3 contains 14 residues.